One sample yielded the 26 T cell receptor beta chains listed below, sequenced in a study of spatial heterogeneity in lung cancer. TCRdb redid the calling of the 5' RACE reads with MiXCR, one entry per CDR3 protein. The data show some 21,000 distinct CDR3 sequences, roughly 6.7% seen once. These receptors are not linked to any known antigen. As for time point: sample taken at primary tumor resection. Study-wide results and caveats: How many expanded intratumoral alpha and beta TCRs were present tracked the tumor mutation count, which was a count of nonsynonymous mutations.

Here the sequenced sample was lung tumor tissue, taken at surgery. These receptors were obtained from a male donor with early-stage non-small cell lung cancer.

This clonotype has a count of ten or more. The CDR3 region is CASSSGTFETQYF. As DNA, the CDR3 is TGCGCCAGCAGCTCCGGGACATTCGAGACCCAGTACTTC. The rearrangement uses TRBV5-1 and TRBJ2-5; possibly TRBD1 for D (6 bases). The length of the CDR3 is 13 residues. Germline CDR1 SGHRS, CDR2 YFSETQ. V was pared by 3 bases and J by 5 bases, with 11 bases between. Complete variable domain (other parts from reference TRBV5-1 and TRBJ2-5): KAGVTQTPRYLIKTRGQQVTLSCSPISGHRSVSWYQQTPGQGLQFLFEYFSETQRNKGNFPGRFSGRQFSNSRSEMNVSTLELGDSALYLCASSSGTFETQYFGPGTRLLVL.

The table lists this clonotype with many counts. The rearrangement uses TRBV4-3 and TRBJ1-3, with D perhaps TRBD1 (6 bases). The CDR3 runs 15 residues. V shed 1 base and J shed 1 base, with 8 bases lying between them. Germline lookup yields CDR1 LGHNA and CDR2 YSLEER. The DNA of the CDR3 is TGCGCCAGCAGCCAAGCACAGGGTTCTGGAAACACCATATATTTT. Protein: CASSQAQGSGNTIYF.

This clonotype was detected ten times or more. The chain combines TRBV7-2 with TRBJ2-3; 8 nucleotides match TRBD2. Germline V gene sequence: CDR1 SGHTA, CDR2 FQGNSA. The CDR3 runs to 17 residues. Losses at the gene ends were 1 base for V and 2 bases for J; bases not matched to a gene: 8. This chain's CDR3 is CASSLGPSGLTTDTQYF. CDR3 coding DNA: TGTGCCAGCAGCTTAGGGCCTAGCGGGCTTACCACAGATACGCAGTATTTT. The variable domain in full, completed from reference TRBV7-2 and TRBJ2-3, reads GAGVSQSPSNKVTEKGKDVELRCDPISGHTALYWYRQSLGQGLEFLIYFQGNSAPDKSGLPSDRFSAERTGGSVSTLTIQRTQQEDSAVYLCASSLGPSGLTTDTQYFGPGTRLTVL.

In DNA, the CDR3 is TGTGCCAGCAGTTCCAATACCCATGGACTAGCGGGTTTAACCTACGAGCAGTACTTC. It is translated as CASSSNTHGLAGLTYEQYF. The genes are TRBV6-2 or TRBV6-3 and TRBJ2-7, with 11 bases identical to TRBD2. J gave up 2 bases and V 4 bases, and 16 bases lay outside the gene matches. The V gene's germline CDR1 is MNHEY and CDR2 SVGEGT. This CDR3 has 19 amino acids.

This clonotype is labeled as medium-sized. The rearrangement joins TRBV20-1 to TRBJ2-7; 8 positions match TRBD2. V lost 4 bases to trimming and J lost 7 bases; unmatched junction nucleotides: 12. Germline lookup yields CDR1 DFQATT and CDR2 SNEGSKA (reference sequence). The CDR3 sequence is 14 residues long. The CDR3: CSATLIAGPGEQYF. The CDR3 bases are TGCAGTGCTACACTTATAGCGGGACCGGGGGAGCAGTACTTC.

The chain combines TRBV9 with TRBJ2-3, with a tentative D call TRBD2 (6 bases). V lost 4 bases and J lost 3, with 18 bases in between. The V gene's germline CDR1 is SGDLS and CDR2 YYNGEE. The CDR3 is made up of 16 amino acids. CDR3 loop: CASSSRGGDETDTQYF. The CDR3 coding sequence is TGTGCCAGCAGCTCAAGAGGCGGGGATGAAACAGATACGCAGTATTTT.

This clonotype has a handful of counts. In DNA form, the CDR3 reads TGTGCCAGCAGTCCCCCCCGGGCCCTAACCAAAAACATTCAGTACTTC. It specifies CASSPPRALTKNIQYF. The chain combines TRBV6-2 or TRBV6-3 with TRBJ2-4; D call uncertain. V gave up 5 bases and J gave up 2 bases, with 16 bases separating them. The CDR3 length is 16 residues. Germline values: CDR1 MNHEY, CDR2 SVGEGT.

This clonotype has a count of ten or more. The gene calls are TRBV28 and TRBJ1-2; D is uncertain. The CDR3 spans 12 residues. In germline, CDR1 is MDHEN, CDR2 SYDVKM. The V end lost 5 bases, the J end lost 1 base, and 5 bases lay between the germline ends. The CDR3 is CASSRNNYGYTF. As DNA, the CDR3 is TGTGCCAGCAGTCGAAATAACTATGGCTACACCTTC.

This clonotype was picked up many times. The rearrangement joins TRBV5-1 to TRBJ1-1, with TRBD1 matching over 8 bases. Trimming removed 0 bases from V and 1 base from J; junction bases left unmatched: 2. Germline V gene sequence: CDR1 SGHRS, CDR2 YFSETQ. The CDR3 sequence is 15 residues long. CDR3 residues: CASSLDGQGNTEAFF. The CDR3 region has the DNA TGCGCCAGCAGCTTGGATGGACAGGGGAACACTGAAGCTTTCTTT.

This clonotype was seen many times. V and J are TRBV7-9 and TRBJ1-1; unclear D gene. The CDR3 consists of 12 residues. Deletions cut 11 bases from V and 3 bases from J, with 13 bases between. Germline values: CDR1 SEHNR, CDR2 FQNEAQ (reference sequence). The CDR3 DNA reads as TGTGCCGCCTTCTCCTGGGACACTGAAGCTTTCTTT. Translated, it gives CAAFSWDTEAFF.

This rearrangement joins TRBV10-3 to TRBJ1-5; D is perhaps TRBD1 (5 bases). Germline V gene lookup returns CDR1 ENHRY and CDR2 SYGVKD. CDR3 length equals 16 residues. V was pared by 4 bases and J by 0 bases, with 13 bases between. The chain's CDR3 is CAISGAGLSSNQPQHF. CDR3 sequence (DNA): TGTGCCATCAGTGGTGCGGGACTTTCTAGCAATCAGCCCCAGCATTTT.

This clonotype was counted many times. The chain links TRBV20-1 to TRBJ2-3, with 7 bases identical to TRBD2. Germline CDR1 DFQATT, CDR2 SNEGSKA (reference sequence). V gave up 5 bases and J gave up 0 bases; unmatched junction bases: 11. The CDR3 has 16 amino acids. CDR3 loop: CSAPLGGISSTDTQYF. The DNA of the CDR3 is TGCAGTGCTCCTCTGGGGGGGATTTCTAGCACAGATACGCAGTATTTT.

Sample share makes this clonotype medium-sized. The chain has TRBV5-6 and TRBJ1-4, with D unresolved. Trimming removed 2 bases at V and 11 bases at J, with 10 bases between. The germline CDR1 and CDR2 sequences are SGHDT and YYEEEE. This CDR3 is built from 12 residues. CDR3 amino acids: CASSFGRLKLFF. The CDR3 nucleotides are TGTGCCAGCAGCTTCGGACGGCTCAAACTGTTTTTT.

This clonotype was detected a few times. The chain recombines TRBV5-1 with TRBJ1-2, with a weak D call TRBD1 (5 bases). The germline V gene encodes CDR1 SGHRS and CDR2 YFSETQ. The CDR3 is made up of 16 amino acids. V shed 4 bases and J shed 1 base, with 17 bases lying between them. The CDR3 reads CASSPAVGEFNYGYTF. The CDR3 coding sequence is TGCGCCAGCAGCCCCGCCGTGGGGGAATTTAACTATGGCTACACCTTC.

Ten or more counts support this clonotype. Here the CDR3 reads CASSSLYYNEQFF. DNA of the CDR3: TGTGCCAGCAGCTCGCTTTACTACAATGAGCAGTTCTTC. V is TRBV7-2 and J is TRBJ2-1; D is unclear. This CDR3 is built from 13 residues. Germline CDR1 is SGHTA and CDR2 is FQGNSA. With 4 bases removed from V and 3 bases from J, the gap between germline ends came to 7 bases. Together with reference TRBV7-2 and TRBJ2-1, the CDR3 gives the full variable domain: GAGVSQSPSNKVTEKGKDVELRCDPISGHTALYWYRQSLGQGLEFLIYFQGNSAPDKSGLPSDRFSAERTGGSVSTLTIQRTQQEDSAVYLCASSSLYYNEQFFGPGTRLTVL.

With regard to this clonotype: It may be a read error: a sequence one base away is much more abundant. J is TRBJ2-7 and V is TRBV28; 9 positions match TRBD2. Germline-derived CDR1 and CDR2 are MDHEN and SYDVKM. This CDR3 has 15 residues. The chain's CDR3 is CGSTLPHSGSVEQYF. The CDR3 nucleotides are TGTGGCAGCACCCTACCCCATAGCGGGAGTGTCGAGCAGTACTTC.

In its sample, this clonotype was seen many times. This chain connects TRBV28 to TRBJ2-2; D may match TRBD1 or TRBD2 (5 bases each). This CDR3 spans 15 amino acids. With 5 bases removed from V and 8 bases from J, the gap between germline ends came to 18 bases. Germline loops: CDR1 MDHEN, CDR2 SYDVKM. CDR3 sequence (DNA): TGTGCCAGCAGTCCGGGACGGGATTTATGGGGGGAGCTGTTTTTT. Translating it yields CASSPGRDLWGELFF.

This clonotype was detected ten times or more. This chain links TRBV11-2 with TRBJ1-2; 8 bases fit TRBD1. The V gene's germline CDR1 is SGHAT and CDR2 FQNNGV. V shed 3 bases and J 4 bases; nucleotides not matched to a gene: 4. The CDR3 is 14 residues long. The CDR3 bases are TGTGCCAGCAGCTTCGTTGACAGGGGCTATGGCTACACCTTC. Encoded protein: CASSFVDRGYGYTF.

With regard to this clonotype: This sequence may be a read error, since a much larger clone differs from it by one base. V is TRBV13 and J is TRBJ2-2, with a weak D call TRBD2 (5 bases). This CDR3 spans 15 amino acids. Trimming stripped 5 bases from V and 4 bases from J, with 14 bases between. Germline lookup yields CDR1 PRHDT and CDR2 FYEKMQ (reference sequence). The CDR3 sequence: CASSPRLSATGELFF. The DNA for the CDR3 is TGTGCCAGCAGCCCTCGACTATCTGCCACCGGGGAGCTGTTTTTT.

This clonotype showed up just a few times. The CDR3 nucleotides are TGTGCCAGCAAGTTGTCGGGACAGAGCAATGAAAAACTGTTTTTT. Its translation: CASKLSGQSNEKLFF. The rearrangement joins TRBV2 to TRBJ1-4; 7 bases match TRBD1. V dropped 7 bases and J dropped 5; count of bases not matched to a gene: 10. CDR1 SNHLY and CDR2 FYNNEI come from the germline V gene. The CDR3 totals 15 residues.

This clonotype was counted many times. The chain couples TRBV7-8 to TRBJ2-1; D might be TRBD2 (5 bases). The germline CDR1 and CDR2 sequences are SGHVS and FQNEAQ. V shed 4 bases and J shed 0 bases, with 10 bases lying between them. This CDR3 has 15 residues. The CDR3 DNA sequence: TGTGCCAGCAGCTGGGCCGAGGGCTCCTACAATGAGCAGTTCTTC. Translated: CASSWAEGSYNEQFF.

This clonotype was seen ten or more times. The rearrangement joins TRBV7-2 to TRBJ2-1, with D maybe TRBD2 (5 bases). Trimming took 1 base from V and 11 from J, leaving 15 bases between them. The CDR3 is made up of 14 amino acids. CDR1 and CDR2 from the germline V gene are SGHTA and FQGNSA. CDR3 in amino acids: CASSLVGATAQQFF. The DNA for the CDR3 is TGTGCCAGCAGCTTAGTGGGAGCTACAGCCCAGCAGTTCTTC.

The chain carries TRBV19 and TRBJ2-2, with TRBD2 matching 11 bases. Germline V gives CDR1 LNHDA, CDR2 SQIVND (reference sequence). With 3 bases clipped from V and 4 bases from J, the junction kept 7 bases outside the gene matches. This CDR3 region has 17 residues. CDR3 amino acids: CASSIGSGRAGTGELFF. The DNA of the CDR3 is TGTGCCAGTAGTATTGGTAGCGGGAGGGCCGGCACCGGGGAGCTGTTTTTT.

This clonotype qualifies as medium-sized. The chain employs TRBV27 and TRBJ1-6, with D possibly being TRBD1 (5 bases). With 4 bases removed from V and 7 bases from J, the gap between germline ends came to 11 bases. The CDR3 runs to 14 residues. Germline V gene sequence: CDR1 MNHEY, CDR2 SMNVEV (reference sequence). Here the CDR3 DNA reads TGTGCCAGCAGTTGGCAGGGCTTGAATTCACCCCTCCACTTT. Translation gives CASSWQGLNSPLHF.

This clonotype was counted ten times or more. The V and J genes are TRBV29-1 and TRBJ2-2; tentatively, D is TRBD2 (5 bases). Between the trimmed V and J ends, which lost 7 bases and 1 base, there was a span of 13 bases. The CDR3 has 14 residues. Germline V gene lookup returns CDR1 SQVTM and CDR2 ANQGSEA. CDR3 DNA: TGCAGCGCCGTGTGGGGAGTGAACACCGGGGAGCTGTTTTTT. Translated, it gives CSAVWGVNTGELFF.

This clonotype was observed many times. The chain is built from TRBV27 and TRBJ1-2, with D unresolved. The germline V gene has CDR1 MNHEY and CDR2 SMNVEV (reference sequence). Trimming removed 4 bases from V and 6 bases from J, with 15 bases in between. This CDR3 is built from 14 residues. For the CDR3, the DNA is TGTGCCAGCAGTTCCTGCTGGGTCGGACATGGCTACACCTTC. It yields the protein CASSSCWVGHGYTF.